The source of this TCR beta chain is a study of OX40 agonist ivuxolimab in advanced cancers. Only in-frame clones appear in the TCRdb table, and some are missing; sequencing was by immunoSEQ multiplex PCR. This table holds over 50,000 clones, 70% to 85% found once. The CDR3 covers 15 residues. With 7 bases clipped from V and 3 bases from J, the junction kept 10 bases outside the gene matches. The germline CDR1 and CDR2 sequences are SNHLY and FYNNEI. The TCR comes from an adult with an advanced solid tumor such as melanoma, head and neck, liver or kidney cancer. The rearrangement uses TRBV2 and TRBJ1-2; 8 bases match TRBD1. This specimen was CD4+ or CD8+ T cells sorted from blood, taken in a trial of the OX40 agonist ivuxolimab. CDR3 residues: CASNPGQGRHYGYTF. In DNA, the CDR3 is TGTGCCAGCAACCCTGGACAGGGTCGGCACTATGGCTACACCTTC. Filled out from reference TRBV2 and TRBJ1-2, the complete variable domain reads EPEVTQTPSHQVTQMGQEVILRCVPISNHLYFYWYRQILGQKVEFLVSFYNNEISEKSEIFDDQFSVERPDGSNFTLKIRSTKLEDSAMYFCASNPGQGRHYGYTFGSGTRLTVV.